This T cell receptor beta chain derives from a study of technical replicates of blood from a handful of donors. Profiled with immunoSEQ multiplex PCR; TCRdb holds only in-frame clones, not every one. Among 75,000 to 95,000 clones listed, roughly 94% were seen once. The CDR3 is 16 amino acids. Germline V lookup: CDR1 SGHRS, CDR2 YFSETQ. The V end was cut by 0 bases, the J end by 4 bases, with 13 bases between. This chain connects TRBV5-1 to TRBJ1-4; perhaps TRBD1 as D (6 bases). Sample: T cells isolated from PBMCs. The receptor was isolated from a human donor in good health. CDR3 nucleotide sequence: TGCGCCAGCAGCTTGGCCCCCGCAGGGGTTAATGAAAAACTGTTTTTT. It is translated as CASSLAPAGVNEKLFF.